The 19 T cell receptor beta chains reported below all come from one sample, sequenced in a study of beta chain features in type 1 diabetes. As every portion of the isolated RNA was reverse transcribed, the sequencing read expressed TCRB transcripts. TCRdb's table, derived via immunoSEQ multiplex PCR, lists solely in-frame clones and lacks some. The sample yields 120,000 to 150,000 clones, under 60% seen once. The sample was Tregs from blood. Receptors originate from a man younger than 30 in good health.

J is TRBJ2-2 and V is TRBV5-6; 8 bases map to TRBD2. This CDR3 is built from 15 residues. CDR1 SGHDT and CDR2 YYEEEE come from the germline V gene. V dropped 4 bases and J dropped 6; count of bases not matched to a gene: 8. The CDR3 sequence: CASSTGTSVAGELFF. The DNA of the CDR3 is TGTGCCAGCAGCACCGGGACTAGTGTCGCCGGGGAGCTGTTTTTT.

The V gene is TRBV30, the J gene TRBJ1-6, with D unresolved. CDR1 is GTSNPN and CDR2 is SVGIG in the germline V gene (reference sequence). This CDR3 is built from 13 residues. V was trimmed by 3 bases and J by 3 bases, leaving 6 bases between them. CDR3 loop: CAWRQIYNSPLHF. The CDR3 region has the DNA TGTGCCTGGAGACAGATCTATAATTCACCCCTCCACTTT.

This clone came up a few times. The chain couples TRBV7-2 to TRBJ2-5; TRBD1 aligns across 9 bases. The DNA end favors TRBJ2-7, so the J call may be wrong. The CDR3 is 16 residues long. CDR1 is SGHTA, CDR2 FQGNSA, per germline. Here the CDR3 reads CASSLLGTGISDEQYF. CDR3 coding DNA: TGTGCCAGCAGCTTATTGGGGACAGGGATATCCGACGAGCAGTACTTC.

This CDR3 reads CASSSGTSGGYNEQFF. The CDR3 nucleotides are TGTGCCAGCAGCTCCGGGACTAGCGGGGGGTACAATGAGCAGTTCTTC. V is TRBV7-3 and J is TRBJ2-1; 15 positions match TRBD2. The junction had 2 bases not matched to a gene; V was cut back by 4 bases and J by 4 bases. Germline loops: CDR1 SGHTA, CDR2 FQGTGA. The length of the CDR3 is 16 residues.

V is TRBV11-1 and J is TRBJ2-1; 11 bases match TRBD2. Germline-derived CDR1 and CDR2 are SGHAT and FQDESV (reference sequence). The CDR3 sequence is 18 residues long. With V trimmed by 5 bases and J by 5 bases, 14 bases remained unmatched. The CDR3 loop is CASSLLVGLAGGNNEQFF. The CDR3 DNA sequence: TGTGCCAGCAGCCTCCTTGTTGGGTTAGCGGGAGGGAACAATGAGCAGTTCTTC.

The chain has TRBV5-4 and TRBJ1-4; 10 bases agree with TRBD1. This CDR3 contains 14 residues. The V gene's germline CDR1 is SGHNT and CDR2 YYREEE (reference sequence). V gave up 4 bases and J gave up 7 bases; unmatched junction bases: 4. The CDR3 region is CASSRRDRGEKLFF. CDR3 DNA: TGTGCCAGCAGCCGACGGGACAGGGGTGAAAAACTGTTTTTT.

The chain links TRBV28 to TRBJ2-4, with 7 bases aligning to TRBD1. V trimming: 4 bases; J trimming: 2 bases; junction bases outside the gene matches: 2. Germline-derived CDR1 and CDR2 are MDHEN and SYDVKM. The CDR3 extends over 14 amino acids. The CDR3: CASSSQGTKNIQYF. The DNA for the CDR3 is TGTGCCAGCAGTTCACAGGGGACCAAAAACATTCAGTACTTC.

This sequence joins TRBV13 and TRBJ2-3; 7 bases match TRBD1. Trimming removed 5 bases from V and 2 bases from J; junction bases left unmatched: 7. CDR1 PRHDT and CDR2 FYEKMQ come from the germline V gene (reference sequence). There are 15 residues in the CDR3. The DNA of the CDR3 is TGTGCCAGCAGCGCGCGACAGGGACACACAGATACGCAGTATTTT. It specifies CASSARQGHTDTQYF.

The J gene is TRBJ2-7, the V gene TRBV30; 11 bases fit TRBD1. CDR1 is GTSNPN and CDR2 is SVGIG in the germline V gene (reference sequence). This CDR3 region has 14 residues. Germline trimming cut 4 bases from V and 3 bases from J; bases unmatched to any gene: 5. In nucleotides, the CDR3 is TGTGCCTGGAATAGGGACAGGGGGATCTACGAGCAGTACTTC. Its translation is CAWNRDRGIYEQYF.

V gene TRBV27 combines with J gene TRBJ1-1; D possibly corresponds to TRBD1 (5 bases). V was clipped by 5 bases and J by 6 bases, with 10 bases between them. CDR1 is MNHEY and CDR2 is SMNVEV in the germline V gene (reference sequence). The CDR3 is 12 residues long. CDR3 DNA: TGTGCCAGCAGTCAGTGGGGGGCTGAAGCTTTCTTT. The encoded protein is CASSQWGAEAFF.

Only a few counts were recorded for this clone. This sequence joins TRBV5-1 and TRBJ1-2, with 10 bases that match TRBD1. Germline CDR1 reads SGHRS; CDR2 reads YFSETQ. The CDR3 is 15 residues long. J gave up 8 bases and V 4 bases, and 11 bases lay outside the gene matches. CDR3 sequence: CASSRPGQGLQGYTF. The DNA of the CDR3 is TGCGCCAGCAGCCGACCGGGACAGGGGTTGCAAGGCTACACCTTC.

The chain employs TRBV27 and TRBJ2-2; maybe TRBD1 (6 bases). The germline V gene encodes CDR1 MNHEY and CDR2 SMNVEV (reference sequence). The CDR3 sequence is 13 residues long. V was cut by 6 bases and J by 7 bases, with 12 bases left in between. Here the CDR3 DNA reads TGTGCCAGCAGGCGCAGGGGTCACGGGGAGCTGTTTTTT. It translates to CASRRRGHGELFF.

The chain combines TRBV10-3 with TRBJ2-7, with D perhaps matching TRBD2 (5 bases). V was trimmed by 8 bases and J by 7 bases, leaving 15 bases between them. There are 12 residues in the CDR3. Germline values: CDR1 ENHRY, CDR2 SYGVKD. In DNA form, the CDR3 reads TGTGCCATCTCCCCCCCGTCGGGAGAGCAGTACTTC. This sequence encodes CAISPPSGEQYF.

The chain combines TRBV28 with TRBJ1-1, with D maybe TRBD1 (6 bases). The germline gives CDR1 MDHEN, CDR2 SYDVKM. Trimming removed 8 bases from V and 4 bases from J, with 20 bases in between. The CDR3 consists of 15 residues. The CDR3 bases are TGTGCCAGCCCCGGGTCAGGGGAAAGGGGCACTGAAGCTTTCTTT. Its protein product is CASPGSGERGTEAFF.

J is TRBJ1-4 and V is TRBV7-2; 9 bases are shared with TRBD1. The germline gives CDR1 SGHTA, CDR2 FQGNSA. There are 15 residues in the CDR3. The V segment lost 1 base and the J segment 6 bases; nucleotides outside the gene matches: 3. CDR3 bases: TGTGCCAGCAGCTTAGGGGACAGGGTCCATGAAAAACTGTTTTTT. Encoded protein: CASSLGDRVHEKLFF.

V is TRBV7-9 and J is TRBJ1-1; a weak D match, TRBD1 (5 bases). This CDR3 has 15 amino acids. The V end was cut by 3 bases, the J end by 1 base, with 12 bases between. Per germline, CDR1 SEHNR and CDR2 FQNEAQ (reference sequence). This CDR3 reads CASSFGGGRNTEAFF. CDR3 nucleotides: TGTGCCAGCAGCTTCGGGGGAGGCCGGAACACTGAAGCTTTCTTT.

V and J are TRBV6-5 and TRBJ2-5; TRBD1 might be the D (6 bases). The J call may be faulty, since TRBJ2-7 better matches the DNA end. This CDR3 has 15 residues. Germline-derived CDR1 and CDR2 are MNHEY and SVGAGI. The CDR3 protein is CASSYGTQGRYEQYF. CDR3 DNA: TGTGCCAGCAGTTACGGAACACAGGGAAGGTACGAGCAGTACTTC.

In this sample, this clone turned up a few times. The chain employs TRBV30 and TRBJ2-7, with 8 bases identical to TRBD2. CDR1 is GTSNPN and CDR2 is SVGIG in the germline V gene (reference sequence). V lost 1 base, J lost 2 bases, and 1 base stayed unmatched. The CDR3 length is 13 residues. In DNA, the CDR3 is TGTGCCTGGAGTGAAGCGGGGGCCTACGAGCAGTACTTC. This encodes CAWSEAGAYEQYF.

This clone was counted a few times. The chain uses TRBV15 and TRBJ2-2, with 9 bases fitting TRBD1. The CDR3 has 16 amino acids. Germline loops: CDR1 LNHNV, CDR2 YYDKDF (reference sequence). V lost 4 bases to trimming and J lost 4 bases; unmatched junction nucleotides: 7. CDR3 region: CATSKGRTGATGELFF. The CDR3 DNA reads TGTGCCACCAGCAAAGGAAGGACAGGGGCCACCGGGGAGCTGTTTTTT.